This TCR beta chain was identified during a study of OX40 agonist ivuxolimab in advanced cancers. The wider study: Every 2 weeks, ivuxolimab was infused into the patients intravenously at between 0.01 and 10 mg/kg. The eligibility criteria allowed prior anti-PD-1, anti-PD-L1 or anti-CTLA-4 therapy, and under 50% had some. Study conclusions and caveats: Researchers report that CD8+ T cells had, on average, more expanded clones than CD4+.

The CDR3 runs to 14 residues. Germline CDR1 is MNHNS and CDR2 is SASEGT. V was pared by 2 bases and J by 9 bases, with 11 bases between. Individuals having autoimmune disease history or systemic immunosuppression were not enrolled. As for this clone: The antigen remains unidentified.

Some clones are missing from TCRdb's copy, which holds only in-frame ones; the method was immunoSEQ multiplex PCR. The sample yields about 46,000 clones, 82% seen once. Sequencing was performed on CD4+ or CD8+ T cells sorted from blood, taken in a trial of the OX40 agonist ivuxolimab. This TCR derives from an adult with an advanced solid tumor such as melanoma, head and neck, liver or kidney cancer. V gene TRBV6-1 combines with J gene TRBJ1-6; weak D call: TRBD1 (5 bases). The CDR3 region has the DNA TGTGCCAGCAGTGAAACGGGGGTGGCTTCACCCCTCCACTTT. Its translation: CASSETGVASPLHF.